The present T cell receptor beta chain was sequenced within a study of blood T cell repertoires in COVID-19 (TCRdb year 2020). Background on the whole study: Samples from collaborators originated in the United States, Italy and Spain and spanned both the acute and convalescent phases of COVID-19. A de-identified subject ID, COVID-19 status, age in years and sex were almost always included in the sample metadata. Samples were obtained from the ongoing ImmuneRACE study (first 160 participants) and from 950 to 1,500 subjects provided by 6 global collaborators. Deeply sampled blood TCRbeta repertoires from subjects exposed to, actively infected with, or recovered from COVID-19 were included in the dataset. HLA class I and class II types, where available, came from metadata supplied by the sample provider rather than from assay-based typing. The repertoires were made available in a free public database intended to serve as a resource for research on the immune response to SARS-CoV-2. The material from the prospective study consisted of cDNA or gDNA derived from T cells, B-cell-depleted T cells, or PBMCs.

The CDR3 starts with the cysteine, ends with the phenylalanine, and has 14 residues. Just CDR3 DNA is preserved here, 42 bases in frame from base 1. The germline V gene (reference sequence) yields LNHDA for CDR1 and SQIVND for CDR2. V was cut back by 3 bases and J by 2 bases, leaving a gap of 10 bases between them. Regarding this clone: The clone's antigen remains unknown. No base quality information exists; no much larger clone differs at one position.

Points the paper makes about the study in general: The amount of clinical and demographic metadata varied by source and participant and was provided uncurated.

TCRbeta CDR3 regions were amplified from genomic DNA using the immunoSEQ Assay, a bias-controlled multiplex PCR. In the original analysis: Nucleated cell counts per sample were estimated from amplification of reference gene primers within the assay. To quantify the absolute abundance of each unique TCRbeta CDR3 rearrangement, sequence reads were collapsed and filtered. For each sample, productive Simpson clonality was calculated as the square root of Simpson's diversity index over productive rearrangements. The table was pulled from immuneACCESS by TCRdb, which kept in-frame rearrangements only. Such tables lose some clones; where checked, under half of the loss comes from unresolved V genes, and the rest has no known cause. V and J calls and clone size follow that table, whereas D and trimming were derived from the DNA. The sample contains 200,000 to 250,000 clones, approximately 82% of them found a single time. The ten largest clones take up roughly 1.9% of the sample.

A second Seattle source provided samples from volunteer blood donors who had recovered from COVID-19. Collaborating institutions collected whole blood in K2EDTA tubes following their own protocols. Collaborator samples were shipped for TCRbeta analysis as frozen whole blood, isolated PBMCs, or DNA extracted from either sample type. The sequencing input was peripheral blood. The chain employs TRBV19 and TRBJ2-5; too little of a D gene remains to name it. This clonotype was sampled from a man under 40 who had recovered from COVID-19. CDR3 sequence: CASSIGSRQETQYF. The nucleotides read TGTGCCAGTAGTATCGGAAGCAGGCAAGAGACCCAGTACTTC.